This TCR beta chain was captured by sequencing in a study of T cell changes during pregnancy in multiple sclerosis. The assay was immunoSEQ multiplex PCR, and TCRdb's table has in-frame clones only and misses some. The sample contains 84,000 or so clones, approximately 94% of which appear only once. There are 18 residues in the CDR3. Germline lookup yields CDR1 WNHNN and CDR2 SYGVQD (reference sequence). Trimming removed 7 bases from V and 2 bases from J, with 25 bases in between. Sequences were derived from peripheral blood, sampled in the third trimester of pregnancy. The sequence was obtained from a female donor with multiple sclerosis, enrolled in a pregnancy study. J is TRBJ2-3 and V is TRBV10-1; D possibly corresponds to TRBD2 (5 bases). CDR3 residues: CASMGPSRTRTHTDTQYF. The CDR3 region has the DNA TGCGCCAGCATGGGTCCTAGCCGAACGAGGACTCACACAGATACGCAGTATTTT.